This record covers a single T cell receptor beta chain. As yet, its antigen is unknown. The record originates from a study of cytomegalovirus exposure and HLA in healthy donors. Overall study results and limits: A reported reduction in N-insertions relative to the approximately 640-donor mean was seen in an Asian-associated ancestry cluster in a later analysis. Later analysis found that TCR beta chains associated with HLA were more clonally expanded than other, equally common chains. Presence/absence analyses assumed roughly uniform sequencing depth across donors. TCR beta V segments were, for the most part, productive about 87% or about 30% of the time in an earlier analysis.

The CDR3 runs to 14 residues. Per the germline V gene, CDR1 is SQVTM and CDR2 is ANQGSEA. J was trimmed by 7 bases and V by 5 bases; bases with no gene match: 10. A multiplex PCR was run with 60 Vbeta primers and 13 Jbeta primers. TCRdb's table, derived via immunoSEQ multiplex PCR, lists solely in-frame clones and lacks some. The repertoire includes under 200,000 clones, about 59% of them detected once, and about 3.2% sits in the top ten. This TCR derives from a man in his forties in good health and CMV-seronegative. The chain employs TRBV29-1 and TRBJ1-4; TRBD1 matches at 7 bases. Sequencing used PBMCs. Here the CDR3 DNA reads TGCAGCGTTTTAGACAGGGCCGGGGGTGAAAAACTGTTTTTT. This gives the protein CSVLDRAGGEKLFF.